Shown below are 28 T cell receptor beta chains from a single sample sequenced in a study of blood T cell repertoires in COVID-19. The method was immunoSEQ multiplex PCR; TCRdb's version includes in-frame clones alone and lacks a portion of them. This table has some 240,000 clones, roughly 79% appearing once. Material for sequencing was peripheral blood. These receptors were obtained from a woman older than 75 with COVID-19, enrolled during active disease.

The chain recombines TRBV29-1 with TRBJ2-7, with unresolved D. The germline V gene encodes CDR1 SQVTM and CDR2 ANQGSEA. The V and J ends lost 5 bases and 3 bases respectively, with 11 bases between them. The CDR3 is 12 amino acids. The CDR3 is CSVLGQNYEQYF. The CDR3 DNA follows: TGCAGCGTTCTAGGCCAAAACTACGAGCAGTACTTC.

The V gene is TRBV18, the J gene TRBJ1-4; TRBD1 is a possible D gene (6 bases). From germline, CDR1 is KGHSH and CDR2 LQKENI. This CDR3 spans 13 amino acids. The ends were cut back, 6 bases at V and 4 bases at J, with 9 bases in the middle. The DNA for the CDR3 is TGTGCCAGCTCCTGGGGGCATAATGAAAAACTGTTTTTT. Translating gives CASSWGHNEKLFF.

About this clone itself: Other nucleotide sequences from this sample produce the same CDR3. This chain joins TRBV27 and TRBJ2-1; possible D gene TRBD2, 6 bases. This CDR3 has 14 residues. Germline V gives CDR1 MNHEY, CDR2 SMNVEV (reference sequence). V lost 3 bases and J 2 bases, leaving 8 bases between the germline ends. The CDR3: CASSLSGPYNEQFF. Written as DNA, the CDR3 is TGTGCCAGCAGTTTGAGCGGGCCCTACAATGAGCAGTTCTTC.

The rearrangement uses TRBV5-1 and TRBJ2-7, with a tentative D call TRBD1 (5 bases). Trimming pared 2 bases from V and 5 bases from J, leaving 8 bases between. The CDR3 has 12 residues. The germline CDR1 and CDR2 sequences are SGHRS and YFSETQ. CDR3 amino acids: CASSFRGDEQYF. CDR3 sequence (DNA): TGCGCCAGCAGCTTTAGGGGCGACGAGCAGTACTTC.

The chain couples TRBV25-1 to TRBJ1-2, with D possibly TRBD1 on 5 matching bases. Trimming took off 1 base at V and 2 bases at J, with 8 bases between the two ends. CDR3 size: 14 residues. The germline gives CDR1 MGHDK, CDR2 SYGVNS. Written as DNA, the CDR3 is TGTGCCAGCAGTGAATTTACAGGAAACTATGGCTACACCTTC. Translating gives CASSEFTGNYGYTF.

This clone was counted a few times. Other DNA sequences in the same sample also yield this CDR3. The chain links TRBV29-1 to TRBJ2-1; D unresolved. V lost 6 bases and J 5 bases, leaving 26 bases between the germline ends. Per germline, CDR1 SQVTM and CDR2 ANQGSEA. The CDR3 is 17 residues long. The CDR3 bases are TGCAGCGTAACTCCTTTTTCGGCCCGCCGGGTTAACAATGAGCAGTTCTTC. Its translation: CSVTPFSARRVNNEQFF.

The CDR3 region is CASSQLAQRGEKLFF. CDR3 sequence (DNA): TGCGCCAGCAGCCAATTGGCGCAACGAGGCGAAAAACTGTTTTTT. The genes are TRBV4-1 and TRBJ1-4, with D unresolved. The CDR3 is made up of 15 amino acids. V lost 2 bases to trimming and J lost 8 bases, with 15 bases between them. From germline, CDR1 is MGHRA and CDR2 YSYEKL.

This clone was counted between two and nine times. The chain links TRBV30 to TRBJ1-6; possibly TRBD1 for D (5 bases). V was clipped by 0 bases and J by 3 bases, with 12 bases between them. Germline V lookup: CDR1 GTSNPN, CDR2 SVGIG (reference sequence). The CDR3 runs 16 residues. CDR3 nucleotides: TGTGCCTGGAGTGTAAAGGGAAGGGGCTATAATTCACCCCTCCACTTT. This gives the protein CAWSVKGRGYNSPLHF.

The V and J genes are TRBV28 and TRBJ2-7; 15 bases fit TRBD2. The CDR3 is 16 residues long. Germline CDR1 and CDR2: MDHEN and SYDVKM. V lost 5 bases, J lost 8 bases, and 10 bases stayed unmatched. CDR3 bases: TGTGCCAGCAGTCTCATCGGGACTAGCGGGAGGTCTAAGCAGTACTTC. Its protein product is CASSLIGTSGRSKQYF.

This clone showed up just once. V usage is TRBV28 and J usage is TRBJ1-5; TRBD1 might be the D (5 bases). Germline values: CDR1 MDHEN, CDR2 SYDVKM. Deletions cut 7 bases from V and 0 bases from J, with 16 bases between. This CDR3 region has 16 residues. Here the CDR3 reads CASTSVGRGSNQPQHF. The CDR3 DNA reads TGTGCCAGCACCTCCGTGGGGCGAGGTAGCAATCAGCCCCAGCATTTT.

V and J are TRBV14 and TRBJ1-1; 9 positions agree with TRBD1. The CDR3 has 14 amino acids. Germline CDR1 SGHDN, CDR2 FVKESK. J lost 4 bases, V lost 4 bases, and 4 bases had no gene match. The CDR3, as DNA: TGTGCCAGCAGCCTTCTGACAGGGGGCACTGAAGCTTTCTTT. It yields the protein CASSLLTGGTEAFF.

A single count supports this clone. The rearrangement joins TRBV7-3 to TRBJ1-2; unclear D gene. Germline CDR1 and CDR2: SGHTA and FQGTGA. The CDR3 spans 13 residues. V lost 1 base and J lost 7, with 10 bases in between. The CDR3 DNA follows: TGTGCCAGCAGCTTAAGCCCTACCGGTGGCTACACCTTC. Encoded protein: CASSLSPTGGYTF.

This chain joins TRBV20-1 and TRBJ2-3; 7 positions match TRBD2. CDR3 length: 15 amino acids. Germline V gene lookup returns CDR1 DFQATT and CDR2 SNEGSKA (reference sequence). The V segment lost 3 bases and the J segment 2 bases; nucleotides outside the gene matches: 8. CDR3 bases: TGCAGTGCTAGTCGCGCGGGAGACTACACAGATACGCAGTATTTT. Its protein is CSASRAGDYTDTQYF.

The chain links TRBV7-3 to TRBJ2-2; a weak D match, TRBD1 (6 bases). The CDR3 runs 16 residues. The V gene lost 3 bases and the J gene lost 0 bases, with 11 bases spanning the gap. The V gene's germline CDR1 is SGHTA and CDR2 FQGTGA. In DNA form, the CDR3 reads TGTGCCAGCAGCTTGGATGACAGGACGAACACCGGGGAGCTGTTTTTT. It specifies CASSLDDRTNTGELFF.

The V and J genes are TRBV25-1 and TRBJ1-1, with D possibly being TRBD1 (6 bases). CDR3 length: 14 amino acids. Germline lookup yields CDR1 MGHDK and CDR2 SYGVNS. V shed 4 bases and J shed 5 bases, with 14 bases lying between them. CDR3 bases: TGTGCCAGCAGTGGGACAGCCGAACGGACTGAAGCTTTCTTT. Translation: CASSGTAERTEAFF.

This clone has only a few counts. This chain joins TRBV10-1 and TRBJ2-7; maybe TRBD1 (5 bases). Per the germline V gene, CDR1 is WNHNN and CDR2 is SYGVQD (reference sequence). The CDR3 runs to 14 residues. Trimming removed 2 bases at V and 6 bases at J, with 14 bases between. The CDR3 region has the DNA TGCGCCAGCAGTGAGGACGGCAGGGTAGGCGAGCAGTACTTC. This translates into CASSEDGRVGEQYF.

As DNA, the CDR3 is TGTGCCAGCTCACCAGCGGGGTACTATGGCTACACCTTC. Amino acid sequence: CASSPAGYYGYTF. This sequence joins TRBV18 and TRBJ1-2; D not resolved. V was cut by 2 bases and J by 3 bases, with 7 bases left in between. Germline V lookup: CDR1 KGHSH, CDR2 LQKENI. There are 13 residues in the CDR3.

The chain combines TRBV28 with TRBJ1-2; no firm D call. Germline CDR1 reads MDHEN; CDR2 reads SYDVKM. V lost 6 bases to trimming and J lost 3 bases, with 11 bases between them. This CDR3 contains 13 residues. CDR3 protein: CASRRESYYGYTF. For the CDR3, the DNA is TGTGCCAGCAGGCGGGAGTCATACTATGGCTACACCTTC.

The chain couples TRBV18 to TRBJ1-4; D remains ambiguous. V gave up 2 bases and J gave up 0 bases, with 10 bases separating them. CDR3 size: 16 residues. CDR1 is KGHSH, CDR2 LQKENI, per germline. CDR3 DNA sequence: TGTGCCAGCTCACCATACAGCCCGGCAACTAATGAAAAACTGTTTTTT. Protein: CASSPYSPATNEKLFF.

The J gene is TRBJ1-6, the V gene TRBV6-5; perhaps TRBD1 as D (6 bases). The V gene lost 7 bases and the J gene lost 8 bases, with 18 bases spanning the gap. The CDR3 covers 15 residues. Germline CDR1 and CDR2: MNHEY and SVGAGI. This chain's CDR3 is CASNLSGAAYSPLHF. CDR3 bases: TGTGCCAGCAATTTGTCAGGGGCTGCCTATTCACCCCTCCACTTT.

Only a few counts were recorded for this clone. J is TRBJ2-7 and V is TRBV29-1; tentative D call: TRBD1 (6 bases). V was cut by 4 bases and J by 0 bases, with 13 bases left in between. Per the germline V gene, CDR1 is SQVTM and CDR2 is ANQGSEA. The length of the CDR3 is 14 residues. Here the CDR3 DNA reads TGCAGCGTTGGAAGGACAGCAAGCTCCTACGAGCAGTACTTC. This sequence encodes CSVGRTASSYEQYF.

A few counts support this clone. This chain connects TRBV5-4 to TRBJ1-5; 7 bases line up with TRBD1. CDR1 SGHNT and CDR2 YYREEE come from the germline V gene (reference sequence). The V and J ends lost 2 bases and 3 bases, in that order; junction bases with no gene match: 2. This CDR3 region has 14 residues. The CDR3 sequence: CASSLQGHNQPQHF. The CDR3 DNA follows: TGTGCCAGCAGCTTACAGGGGCACAATCAGCCCCAGCATTTT.

The chain has TRBV27 and TRBJ2-4; TRBD1 matches 7 bases. The CDR3 length is 15 residues. The J segment lost 2 bases and the V segment lost 7 bases, leaving 8 bases of the junction unmatched. In germline, CDR1 is MNHEY, CDR2 SMNVEV (reference sequence). This CDR3 reads CASTKGAGTKNIQYF. CDR3 bases: TGTGCCAGCACTAAGGGGGCAGGGACCAAAAACATTCAGTACTTC.

The table lists this clone with a few counts. The chain links TRBV27 to TRBJ1-1; 7 bases line up with TRBD1. V shed 4 bases, J shed 4 bases, and the junction held 12 bases outside the gene matches. The CDR3 totals 16 residues. From germline, CDR1 is MNHEY and CDR2 SMNVEV (reference sequence). CDR3 nucleotide sequence: TGTGCCAGCAGTTCCGAATCGACAGGGTTTACCACTGAAGCTTTCTTT. It translates to CASSSESTGFTTEAFF.

The rearrangement uses TRBV7-2 and TRBJ2-1; 8 nucleotides align to TRBD1. V dropped 1 base and J dropped 5; count of bases not matched to a gene: 7. Looked up from germline, CDR1 is SGHTA and CDR2 is FQGNSA. The CDR3 sequence is 16 residues long. This chain's CDR3 is CASSLVSGQVNNEQFF. The DNA of the CDR3 is TGTGCCAGCAGCTTAGTTTCGGGACAGGTGAACAATGAGCAGTTCTTC.

The CDR3 is CASSPSTGSYGYTF. The CDR3 DNA is TGCGCCAGCAGCCCTTCTACAGGGAGCTATGGCTACACCTTC. The chain has TRBV5-1 and TRBJ1-2, with D possibly TRBD1 on 6 matching bases. This CDR3 spans 14 amino acids. Trimming took 4 bases from V and 4 from J, leaving 14 bases between them. CDR1 is SGHRS, CDR2 YFSETQ, per germline.

The chain links TRBV2 to TRBJ1-5; maybe TRBD1 (5 bases). This CDR3 contains 16 residues. The germline CDR1 and CDR2 sequences are SNHLY and FYNNEI. V was cut by 2 bases and J by 0 bases, with 11 bases left in between. This CDR3 is CASSEWQGYSNQPQHF. In DNA form, the CDR3 reads TGTGCCAGCAGTGAATGGCAGGGTTATAGCAATCAGCCCCAGCATTTT.

The J gene is TRBJ1-4, the V gene TRBV3-1 (or the pseudogene TRBV3-2), with a weak D call TRBD1 (6 bases). Trimming took off 4 bases at V and 8 bases at J, with 20 bases between the two ends. From germline, CDR1 is LGHDT and CDR2 YNNKEL (reference sequence). This CDR3 has 16 residues. The CDR3 DNA is TGTGCCAGCAGCCCCGGATCGGTGGCAGGGGTCGAAAAACTGTTTTTT. Its protein is CASSPGSVAGVEKLFF.